This entry features one T cell receptor (beta chain) sequence. The junction and the germline gene differ at one end; a read error may be behind it. Germline V gives CDR1 KGHSH, CDR2 LQKENI. The CDR3 has 15 amino acids. Via MiXCR, TCRdb re-called the RT-PCR reads, giving one row per CDR3 protein. The profile shows 550,000 to 750,000 distinct CDR3 sequences, approximately 15% of them singletons. This receptor was taken from a female donor in good health, serving as a healthy control. V usage is TRBV18 and J usage is TRBJ2-1; D is possibly TRBD1 (6 bases). Sequencing input: memory CD4+ T cells from blood. CDR3 region: CASSPSADRDTAPSF. The CDR3 nucleotides are TGTGCCAGCTCACCATCGGCTGATCGGGACACGGCCCCTTCCTTC. Filled out from reference TRBV18 and TRBJ2-1, the complete variable domain reads NAGVMQNPRHLVRRRGQEARLRCSPMKGHSHVYWYRQLPEEGLKFMVYLQKENIIDESGMPKERFSAEFPKEGPSILRIQQVVRGDSAAYFCASSPSADRDTAPSFGPGTRLTVL.